Sequencing of this T cell receptor beta chain was carried out in a study of OX40 agonist ivuxolimab in advanced cancers. Study-wide context: Ivuxolimab, an agonist antibody against OX40 (CD134), was given to patients. Patients in the trial were receiving intravenous ivuxolimab every 2 weeks, at doses of 0.01 to 10 mg/kg. In three patients, partial responses were observed, one with hepatocellular carcinoma and two with cutaneous melanoma. Study-level findings and limits: The 0.1-3.0 mg/kg partial responders had among the lowest clonal expansion.

This CDR3 has 15 residues. The V gene's germline CDR1 is MNHEY and CDR2 SVGAGI. V was clipped by 2 bases and J by 3 bases, with 14 bases between them. Assay used: immunoSEQ multiplex PCR; TCRdb lists only in-frame clones, some missing. The sample has 65,000 to 95,000 clones; more than 70% are singletons. About this clone itself: Its antigen is not identified.

This receptor was identified in an adult with an advanced solid tumor such as melanoma, head and neck, liver or kidney cancer. The rearrangement uses TRBV6-5 and TRBJ2-7; D is uncertain. This material consisted of CD4+ or CD8+ T cells sorted from blood, taken in a trial of the OX40 agonist ivuxolimab. Here the CDR3 DNA reads TGTGCCAGCAGTTACCCAGGCAGGTCCTGCTACGAGCAGTACTTC. Its translation is CASSYPGRSCYEQYF.